A single sample gave rise to the 25 T cell receptor beta chains below, sequenced in a study of blood T cell repertoires in COVID-19 (dated by TCRdb to about 2020). Preparation of the library involved the immunoSEQ multiplex PCR assay. TCRdb re-hosts the immuneACCESS table, in-frame sequences only. Its copies lack some clones; in the studies checked, an unresolved V gene accounts for under half of them, and the cause for the rest is not known. The sample table shows about 140,000 clones, and about 87% are seen once. The ten top clones hold about 4.1% of the sample. Sequences were obtained from peripheral blood. These receptors originate from a woman aged 40 to 55 with acute or convalescent COVID-19.

This clone was counted a few times. This chain joins TRBV4-2 and TRBJ1-2; D remains unclear. The ends were cut back, 11 bases at V and 9 bases at J, with 22 bases in the middle. CDR1 is LGHNA, CDR2 YNFKEQ, per germline. The CDR3 runs to 13 residues. The CDR3 coding sequence is TGTGCCGCCGGAGGCTCCTCTCGTCGGAGCTACACCTTC. Protein product: CAAGGSSRRSYTF.

The chain links TRBV3-1 (or the pseudogene TRBV3-2) to TRBJ1-2; perhaps TRBD1 as D (6 bases). V lost 6 bases to trimming and J lost 7 bases, with 12 bases between them. From germline, CDR1 is LGHDT and CDR2 YNNKEL (reference sequence). The length of the CDR3 is 12 residues. DNA of the CDR3: TGTGCCAGCAGTAACGACAGGCGTGGCTACACCTTC. It specifies CASSNDRRGYTF.

The CDR3: CASSLRSGSTEAFF. For the CDR3, the DNA is TGTGCCAGCAGCTTGCGATCTGGGAGCACTGAAGCTTTCTTT. This chain uses TRBV5-4 with TRBJ1-1; D is undetermined. This CDR3 spans 14 amino acids. Trimming removed 1 base at V and 4 bases at J, with 11 bases between. CDR1 is SGHNT and CDR2 is YYREEE in the germline V gene (reference sequence).

The rearrangement joins TRBV10-3 to TRBJ1-4; D not resolved. The CDR3 runs 14 residues. Per the germline V gene, CDR1 is ENHRY and CDR2 is SYGVKD. The V and J ends lost 4 bases and 7 bases respectively, with 13 bases between them. This CDR3 reads CAISGNSRSEKLFF. The CDR3 nucleotides read TGTGCCATCAGTGGAAACTCTAGGTCTGAAAAACTGTTTTTT.

The CDR3 coding sequence is TGTGCCAGTAGTATAGTATCGACTGCTTATAATTCACCCCTCCACTTT. Its protein is CASSIVSTAYNSPLHF. The chain is built from TRBV19 and TRBJ1-6; no firm D call. Trimming took 1 base from V and 4 from J, leaving 11 bases between them. The CDR3 runs to 16 residues. The germline CDR1 and CDR2 sequences are LNHDA and SQIVND (reference sequence).

This chain uses TRBV5-1 with TRBJ1-1; perhaps TRBD1 as D (5 bases). This CDR3 contains 12 residues. Germline V lookup: CDR1 SGHRS, CDR2 YFSETQ. Trimming took 4 bases from V and 5 from J, leaving 9 bases between them. Here the CDR3 DNA reads TGCGCCAGCAGCGTAAGGGGTACTGAAGCTTTCTTT. Translating it yields CASSVRGTEAFF.

V usage is TRBV6-2 or TRBV6-3 and J usage is TRBJ2-2; 7 nucleotides line up with TRBD2. Germline lookup yields CDR1 MNHEY and CDR2 SVGEGT. This CDR3 contains 15 residues. Germline trimming cut 3 bases from V and 5 bases from J; bases unmatched to any gene: 6. The CDR3 here is CASSYGAGSTGELFF. In DNA, the CDR3 is TGTGCCAGCAGTTATGGAGCGGGGAGTACCGGGGAGCTGTTTTTT.

The chain links TRBV12-5 to TRBJ1-4; TRBD1 aligns across 8 bases. After removal of 5 bases from V and 8 bases from J, the junction contained 13 bases not matched to a gene. Germline CDR1 is LGHNT and CDR2 is FRNRAP. CDR3 length equals 16 residues. CDR3 DNA sequence: TGTGCTAGTGGTCACTTATTCGACAGGGGAGAGGAAAAACTGTTTTTT. Translation gives CASGHLFDRGEEKLFF.

The chain couples TRBV28 to TRBJ2-4; 7 bases align to TRBD1. The germline CDR1 and CDR2 sequences are MDHEN and SYDVKM. V shed 2 bases and J 6 bases; nucleotides not matched to a gene: 1. This CDR3 comprises 13 residues. The CDR3 nucleotides read TGTGCCAGCAGTTTAAGACAGGGAAACATTCAGTACTTC. Encoded protein: CASSLRQGNIQYF.

The chain links TRBV7-2 to TRBJ2-2; 7 nucleotides match TRBD1. This CDR3 contains 14 residues. The junction had 8 bases not matched to a gene; V was cut back by 5 bases and J by 8 bases. Germline V CDR1 and CDR2: SGHTA, FQGNSA. The CDR3 DNA reads TGTGCCAGCAGCACGACAGGGTTATCAGGGGAGCTGTTTTTT. Amino acid sequence: CASSTTGLSGELFF.

This clone was recorded only once. This sequence joins TRBV28 and TRBJ2-7, with 10 positions matching TRBD2. Germline CDR1 MDHEN, CDR2 SYDVKM. Losses at the gene ends were 4 bases for V and 2 bases for J; bases not matched to a gene: 5. CDR3 size: 15 residues. The CDR3 DNA follows: TGTGCCAGCAGTTCGCTAGCGGGAGAGACCTACGAGCAGTACTTC. Translated: CASSSLAGETYEQYF.

The chain uses TRBV7-2 and TRBJ1-1; D not resolved. The V end was cut by 1 base, the J end by 1 base, with 7 bases between. The V gene's germline CDR1 is SGHTA and CDR2 FQGNSA. This CDR3 contains 14 residues. The CDR3 is CASSLGSRNTEAFF. CDR3 sequence (DNA): TGTGCCAGCAGCTTAGGAAGCCGGAACACTGAAGCTTTCTTT.

The CDR3 protein is CASSQNTAQAYEQYF. CDR3 DNA: TGTGCCAGCAGCCAAAATACGGCCCAGGCCTACGAGCAGTACTTC. J is TRBJ2-7 and V is TRBV4-2; no clear D gene. V gave up 2 bases and J gave up 2 bases, with 13 bases separating them. CDR1 LGHNA and CDR2 YNFKEQ come from the germline V gene. The CDR3 is 15 residues long.

The chain is built from TRBV9 and TRBJ1-2; weak D call: TRBD1 (6 bases). This CDR3 is 15 amino acids long. V lost 3 bases, J lost 2 bases, and 14 bases lay in between. Germline-derived CDR1 and CDR2 are SGDLS and YYNGEE. In DNA, the CDR3 is TGTGCCAGCAGCGGGGGGGGACACCTAAACTATGGCTACACCTTC. Translating gives CASSGGGHLNYGYTF.

This rearrangement joins TRBV30 to TRBJ2-1; a possible D gene is TRBD2 (6 bases). Looked up from germline, CDR1 is GTSNPN and CDR2 is SVGIG (reference sequence). V lost 2 bases and J lost 7, with 18 bases in between. The CDR3 contains 15 residues. CDR3 sequence reads: CAWSWGLRMPNEQFF. The CDR3 nucleotides read TGTGCCTGGAGTTGGGGACTCCGTATGCCGAATGAGCAGTTCTTC.

V is TRBV6-2 or TRBV6-3 and J is TRBJ1-2; no definite D call. The CDR3 has 17 amino acids. Germline values: CDR1 MNHEY, CDR2 SVGEGT. V lost 0 bases, J lost 4 bases, and 18 bases lay in between. CDR3 amino acids: CASSYSRTGVDGYGYTF. In DNA form, the CDR3 reads TGTGCCAGCAGTTACTCGAGGACCGGGGTAGATGGCTATGGCTACACCTTC.

The chain uses TRBV27 and TRBJ1-5, with 9 bases identical to TRBD1. Germline lookup yields CDR1 MNHEY and CDR2 SMNVEV (reference sequence). CDR3 length equals 14 residues. The trim removed 6 bases at V and 7 bases at J, leaving 7 bases unmatched. The CDR3 coding sequence is TGTGCCAGCAGGCAACGGACAGGGGCCCAGCCCCAGCATTTT. Translating gives CASRQRTGAQPQHF.

The chain joins TRBV4-3 to TRBJ1-2, with 7 bases aligning to TRBD1. V lost 0 bases to trimming and J lost 4 bases; unmatched junction nucleotides: 5. CDR1 and CDR2 from the germline V gene are LGHNA and YSLEER. This CDR3 comprises 15 residues. Written as DNA, the CDR3 is TGCGCCAGCAGCCAAGACCTCACAGGGGCCTATGGCTACACCTTC. Amino acids: CASSQDLTGAYGYTF.

The chain recombines TRBV3-1 (or the pseudogene TRBV3-2) with TRBJ1-1, with TRBD1 identical over 7 bases. With V trimmed by 3 bases and J by 7 bases, 5 bases remained unmatched. The CDR3 contains 13 residues. CDR1 is LGHDT, CDR2 YNNKEL, per germline (reference sequence). Here the CDR3 DNA reads TGTGCCAGCAGCCAGGGGAGGACAGGTGAAGCTTTCTTT. This codes for CASSQGRTGEAFF.

This chain links TRBV20-1 with TRBJ1-6; D is uncertain. This CDR3 is 12 amino acids long. Deletions cut 3 bases from V and 6 bases from J, with 6 bases between. Germline V gene sequence: CDR1 DFQATT, CDR2 SNEGSKA (reference sequence). CDR3 protein: CSASSGNSPLHF. CDR3 nucleotide sequence: TGCAGTGCTAGTAGCGGTAATTCACCCCTCCACTTT.

This clone appeared once. The rearrangement joins TRBV5-6 to TRBJ2-2; 10 nucleotides align to TRBD2. CDR3 size: 16 residues. Germline V gene lookup returns CDR1 SGHDT and CDR2 YYEEEE. Germline trimming cut 5 bases from V and 3 bases from J; bases unmatched to any gene: 7. The chain's CDR3 is CASSYRTSGYTGELFF. As DNA, the CDR3 is TGTGCCAGCAGTTACAGGACTAGCGGCTACACCGGGGAGCTGTTTTTT. Supplemented by reference TRBV5-6 and TRBJ2-2, the full variable domain reads DAGVTQSPTHLIKTRGQQVTLRCSPKSGHDTVSWYQQALGQGPQFIFQYYEEEERQRGNFPDRFSGHQFPNYSSELNVNALLLGDSALYLCASSYRTSGYTGELFFGEGSRLTVL.

This chain uses TRBV6-4 with TRBJ1-5; tentatively, D is TRBD1 (6 bases). Germline CDR1 is MRHNA and CDR2 is SNTAGT. The CDR3 contains 13 residues. V gave up 6 bases and J gave up 7 bases, with 13 bases separating them. The CDR3 region has the DNA TGTGCCAGCAGCTCCCAAAGGGGGCAGCCCCAGCATTTT. This gives the protein CASSSQRGQPQHF.

This clone was found once. The chain couples TRBV19 to TRBJ1-1, with D perhaps matching TRBD1 (6 bases). CDR1 is LNHDA and CDR2 is SQIVND in the germline V gene (reference sequence). The CDR3 is 15 residues long. Deletions cut 1 base from V and 4 bases from J, with 13 bases between. CDR3 sequence: CASSIVPRGATEAFF. The CDR3, as DNA: TGTGCCAGTAGTATAGTCCCCCGGGGGGCCACTGAAGCTTTCTTT.

The chain has TRBV6-1 and TRBJ2-1; no clear D. The V end was cut by 3 bases, the J end by 3 bases, with 6 bases between. Per the germline V gene, CDR1 is MNHNS and CDR2 is SASEGT. The CDR3 consists of 13 residues. The CDR3 protein is CASSDPLYNEQFF. The CDR3 bases are TGTGCCAGCAGTGATCCCCTCTACAATGAGCAGTTCTTC.

The CDR3 coding sequence is TGCAGCGTTGGTGGCCGGGACAGGGTCTACGAGCAGTACTTC. Translating gives CSVGGRDRVYEQYF. The V call is TRBV29-1, the J call TRBJ2-7; 9 bases map to TRBD1. Per the germline V gene, CDR1 is SQVTM and CDR2 is ANQGSEA. This CDR3 is 14 amino acids long. V lost 4 bases, J lost 3 bases, and 7 bases stayed unmatched.